This TCR beta chain was retrieved from a study of blood T cell repertoires in COVID-19. The wider study: The United States, Italy and Spain provided the acute and convalescent COVID-19 samples. The analysed material was cDNA or gDNA that came from T cells, B-cell-depleted T cells, or PBMCs.

In the source study's methods: Nucleated cell number was recorded as an estimate derived from reference gene primer amplification. Measured with immunoSEQ multiplex PCR; TCRdb has only the in-frame clones, and not every one. V and J calls and clone size are those listed in that table; D and trimming were worked out from the DNA. The repertoire holds about 230,000 clones, with about 86% as singletons. V trimming: 0 bases; J trimming: 9 bases; junction bases outside the gene matches: 8. Germline lookup yields CDR1 MNHEY and CDR2 SVGAGI. The CDR3 spans 16 residues. The gene calls are TRBV6-5 and TRBJ2-1, with 10 nucleotides matching TRBD2. The sample was peripheral blood. The TCR originated in a man between 35 and 55 years old with active or convalescent COVID-19. The CDR3 loop reads CASSYSSSGRKGEQFF. In DNA, the CDR3 is TGTGCCAGCAGTTACTCATCTAGCGGGAGAAAGGGTGAGCAGTTCTTC.